The 14 T cell receptor beta chains below come from one sample, sequenced in a study of T-cell memory formation after mild COVID-19 (dated by TCRdb to the early 2020s). Libraries were prepared through 5' RACE. The sequencer listed for this sample is Illumina NovaSeq 6000. The raw public data were reprocessed by TCRdb itself: fastp quality trimming at Q25, MiXCR clonotype calling, in-frame beta chains only. Under each unique CDR3 protein, matching rows form one entry showing the most common genes and DNA. The sample includes roughly 220,000 distinct CDR3 sequences, with around 8.8% observed a single time. The ten largest make up 3% to 4.5% of the sample. Material for sequencing was PBMCs or a T cell subset sorted from them (not recorded which). The receptors were sampled from a man in his late teens or twenties who had mild COVID-19 (a few samples of this study predate the infection). The sample titles of this study are shuffled in the database, so cell type and time point are left out; the donor was told from shared clones.

This clonotype was counted between two and nine times. The chain has TRBV9 and TRBJ2-5; maybe TRBD1 (6 bases). The length of the CDR3 is 16 residues. CDR1 and CDR2 (germline): SGDLS, YYNGEE. V dropped 4 bases and J dropped 0 bases, with 16 bases sitting between them. CDR3 loop: CASSPQGSRYQETQYF. CDR3 DNA: TGTGCCAGCAGCCCCCAGGGGAGTAGGTACCAAGAGACCCAGTACTTC.

This clonotype was counted only a few times. CDR3: CASSYEAGPVNTIYF. The CDR3 DNA is TGTGCCAGCAGTTACGAAGCGGGGCCGGTAAACACCATATATTTT. The rearrangement uses TRBV6-5 and TRBJ1-3, with D possibly being TRBD1 (5 bases). The V and J ends lost 2 bases and 6 bases respectively, with 14 bases between them. The CDR3 totals 15 residues. Germline V gene data show CDR1 as MNHEY and CDR2 as SVGAGI.

The CDR3 bases are TGTGCCAGCAGCCCAGGGACAAACTGGGAAAAACTGTTTTTT. Translating it yields CASSPGTNWEKLFF. V usage is TRBV3-1 and J usage is TRBJ1-4; tentative D call: TRBD1 (6 bases). The CDR3 loop spans 14 amino acids. The V and J ends lost 4 bases and 8 bases respectively, with 14 bases between them. Germline lookup yields CDR1 LGHDT and CDR2 YNNKEL (reference sequence).

The J gene is TRBJ2-2, the V gene TRBV6-5; TRBD1 matches at 7 bases. Germline V gives CDR1 MNHEY, CDR2 SVGAGI. Losses at the gene ends were 1 base for V and 7 bases for J; bases not matched to a gene: 6. This CDR3 is 15 amino acids long. CDR3 DNA sequence: TGTGCCAGCAGTTACTTACCACAGGGGCTCGGGGAGCTGTTTTTT. Encoded protein: CASSYLPQGLGELFF.

The chain carries TRBV7-2 and TRBJ1-5; possibly TRBD1 for D (5 bases). The CDR3 is 14 residues long. The germline gives CDR1 SGHTA, CDR2 FQGNSA. V was shortened by 5 bases and J by 8 bases, with 16 bases between the two germline ends. This chain's CDR3 is CASSPGLGAKPQHF. The CDR3 DNA is TGTGCCAGCAGCCCGGGACTTGGGGCTAAGCCCCAGCATTTT.

This clonotype was counted between two and nine times. The genes are TRBV11-2 and TRBJ1-2; no firm D call. This CDR3 comprises 12 residues. V was clipped by 1 base and J by 6 bases, with 6 bases between them. Germline V gene data show CDR1 as SGHAT and CDR2 as FQNNGV. The CDR3 region is CASSLGTDGYTF. The CDR3 region has the DNA TGTGCCAGCAGCTTAGGGACGGATGGCTACACCTTC. Combining the CDR3 with reference TRBV11-2 and TRBJ1-2 gives the whole variable domain EAGVAQSPRYKIIEKRQSVAFWCNPISGHATLYWYQQILGQGPKLLIQFQNNGVVDDSQLPKDRFSAERLKGVDSTLKIQPAKLEDSAVYLCASSLGTDGYTFGSGTRLTVV.

This clonotype has a handful of counts. The chain is built from TRBV30 and TRBJ1-3; D gene unclear. Germline loops: CDR1 GTSNPN, CDR2 SVGIG (reference sequence). The CDR3 contains 15 residues. Trimming removed 4 bases at V and 0 bases at J, with 13 bases between. This chain's CDR3 is CAWKDRTGSGNTIYF. The CDR3 nucleotides are TGTGCCTGGAAAGACCGGACGGGCTCTGGAAACACCATATATTTT.

This clonotype was observed a few times. The V call is TRBV5-1, the J call TRBJ2-3; D remains unclear. Trimming shortened V by 4 bases and J by 9 bases, and 15 bases separated the two germline ends. This CDR3 has 13 residues. The germline V gene encodes CDR1 SGHRS and CDR2 YFSETQ. CDR3 nucleotides: TGCGCCAGCAGCGCCCGGGCCGAAGGGACGCAGTATTTT. This encodes CASSARAEGTQYF. Full variable domain (remainder filled in from reference TRBV5-1 and TRBJ2-3): KAGVTQTPRYLIKTRGQQVTLSCSPISGHRSVSWYQQTPGQGLQFLFEYFSETQRNKGNFPGRFSGRQFSNSRSEMNVSTLELGDSALYLCASSARAEGTQYFGPGTRLTVL.

The chain recombines TRBV10-3 with TRBJ2-1; D is perhaps TRBD1 (6 bases). The V gene lost 6 bases and the J gene lost 7 bases, with 10 bases spanning the gap. The V gene's germline CDR1 is ENHRY and CDR2 SYGVKD. This CDR3 is 12 amino acids long. The DNA of the CDR3 is TGTGCCATCAGGCCGGACAGTAATGAGCAGTTCTTC. As protein: CAIRPDSNEQFF.

This clonotype was counted between two and nine times. The chain links TRBV12-3 or TRBV12-4 to TRBJ1-5; D not certain. The CDR3 has 15 residues. Between the trimmed V and J ends, which lost 3 bases and 7 bases, there was a span of 16 bases. The CDR3 DNA is TGTGCCAGCAGTTTCACCGGGAGGGCCAAACAGCCCCAGCATTTT. Translating gives CASSFTGRAKQPQHF.

V usage is TRBV24-1 and J usage is TRBJ2-6; D remains ambiguous. The CDR3 is 14 residues long. CDR1 and CDR2 (germline): KGHDR, SFDVKD. With 7 bases removed from V and 1 base from J, the gap between germline ends came to 7 bases. CDR3 loop: CATRRLSGANVLTF. The CDR3, as DNA: TGTGCCACCAGGAGGCTTTCTGGGGCCAACGTCCTGACTTTC.

The CDR3, as DNA: TGTGCCATCTCTGGTTACCGGGCAGATACGCAGTATTTT. It translates to CAISGYRADTQYF. The rearrangement links TRBV10-3 to TRBJ2-3; D remains ambiguous. Trimming removed 8 bases from V and 4 bases from J, with 13 bases in between. The CDR3 consists of 13 residues. CDR1 and CDR2 from the germline V gene are ENHRY and SYGVKD.

As to this clonotype: A single base separates this from a much larger clone, so it may be a read error. The rearrangement joins TRBV5-1 to TRBJ2-1; perhaps TRBD2 as D (7 bases). Germline-derived CDR1 and CDR2 are SGHRS and YFSETQ. Trimming removed 5 bases from V and 8 bases from J, with 29 bases in between. This CDR3 has 18 amino acids. CDR3 loop: CASSHRRPGGDWGDEQFF. CDR3 nucleotides: TGCGCCAGCAGTCACCGGCGTCCGGGGGGCGACTGGGGGGATGAGCAGTTCTTC.

The CDR3 DNA is TGCGCCAGCAGCCCCGGACAGGGCGTCGGAGATACGCAGTATTTT. It translates to CASSPGQGVGDTQYF. This chain joins TRBV5-1 and TRBJ2-3; 8 bases agree with TRBD1. Trimming cost V 4 bases and J 5 bases; bases outside gene matches: 9. The germline V gene encodes CDR1 SGHRS and CDR2 YFSETQ. The CDR3 is made up of 15 amino acids. The full variable domain, its missing parts supplied by reference TRBV5-1 and TRBJ2-3, is KAGVTQTPRYLIKTRGQQVTLSCSPISGHRSVSWYQQTPGQGLQFLFEYFSETQRNKGNFPGRFSGRQFSNSRSEMNVSTLELGDSALYLCASSPGQGVGDTQYFGPGTRLTVL.